This T cell receptor (beta chain) is drawn from a study of blood T cell repertoires in COVID-19. Study-wide context: Acute and convalescent COVID-19 samples came from the United States, Italy and Spain. PBMCs, B-cell-depleted T cells, or T cells provided the cDNA or gDNA that made up the material.

The V and J ends lost 6 bases and 2 bases, in that order; junction bases with no gene match: 8. Germline V gene lookup returns CDR1 SNHLY and CDR2 FYNNEI. This CDR3 spans 15 amino acids. Per the study methods: Amplified reference gene primers provided the basis for estimating nucleated cell counts. Assay used: immunoSEQ multiplex PCR; TCRdb lists only in-frame clones, some missing. The V and J calls and clone size are taken from that table; D and trimming were inferred from the DNA. The data hold approximately 89,000 clones, with around four fifths observed a single time. The source is a woman in her 70s with active or convalescent COVID-19. The chain joins TRBV2 to TRBJ2-7, with 9 bases identical to TRBD2. The sample consisted of peripheral blood. CDR3 in amino acids: CASRALAGQPYEQYF. CDR3 nucleotide sequence: TGTGCCAGCAGGGCTCTAGCGGGGCAGCCCTACGAGCAGTACTTC.